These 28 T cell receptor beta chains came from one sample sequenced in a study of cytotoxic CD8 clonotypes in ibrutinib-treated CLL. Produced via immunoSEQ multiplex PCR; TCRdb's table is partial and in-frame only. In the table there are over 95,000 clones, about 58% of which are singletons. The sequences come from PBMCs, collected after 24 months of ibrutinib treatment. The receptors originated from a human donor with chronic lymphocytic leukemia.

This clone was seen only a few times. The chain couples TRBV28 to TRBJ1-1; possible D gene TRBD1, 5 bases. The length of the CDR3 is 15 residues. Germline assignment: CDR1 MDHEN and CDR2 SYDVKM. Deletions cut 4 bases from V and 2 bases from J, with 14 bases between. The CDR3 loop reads CASSSMGGRNTEAFF. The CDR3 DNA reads TGTGCCAGCAGTTCCATGGGGGGTAGAAACACTGAAGCTTTCTTT.

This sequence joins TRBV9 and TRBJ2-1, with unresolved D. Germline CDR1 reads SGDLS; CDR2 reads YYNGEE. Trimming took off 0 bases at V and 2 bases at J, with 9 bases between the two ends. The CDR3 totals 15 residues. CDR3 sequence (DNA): TGTGCCAGCAGCGTAGTCCCAGCTACCTACAATGAGCAGTTCTTC. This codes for CASSVVPATYNEQFF.

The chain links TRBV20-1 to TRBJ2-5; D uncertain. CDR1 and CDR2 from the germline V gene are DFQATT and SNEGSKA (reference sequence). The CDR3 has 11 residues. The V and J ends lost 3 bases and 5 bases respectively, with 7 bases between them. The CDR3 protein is CSARLLETQYF. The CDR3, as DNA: TGCAGTGCTAGGCTGTTGGAGACCCAGTACTTC.

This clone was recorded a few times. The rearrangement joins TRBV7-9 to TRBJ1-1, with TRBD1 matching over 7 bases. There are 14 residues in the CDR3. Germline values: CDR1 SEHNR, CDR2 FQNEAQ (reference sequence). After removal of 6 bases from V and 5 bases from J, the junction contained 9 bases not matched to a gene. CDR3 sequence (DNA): TGTGCCAGCAGTCGACAGGGTAAAGAGACTGAAGCTTTCTTT. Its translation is CASSRQGKETEAFF.

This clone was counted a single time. The CDR3 sequence is CASSVLGGPGEKLFF. The CDR3 DNA is TGTGCCAGCAGTGTTCTCGGGGGGCCGGGGGAAAAACTGTTTTTT. J is TRBJ1-4 and V is TRBV6-1; perhaps TRBD1 as D (6 bases). CDR1 and CDR2 (germline): MNHNS, SASEGT. V shed 4 bases and J shed 8 bases, with 17 bases lying between them. The CDR3 is 15 residues long.

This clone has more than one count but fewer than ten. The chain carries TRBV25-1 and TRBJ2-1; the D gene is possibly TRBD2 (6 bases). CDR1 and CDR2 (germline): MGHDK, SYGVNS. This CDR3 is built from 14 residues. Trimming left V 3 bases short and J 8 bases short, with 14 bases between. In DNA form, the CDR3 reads TGTGCCAGCAGTGAGACTAGTATTTTTGATGAGCAGTTCTTC. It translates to CASSETSIFDEQFF.

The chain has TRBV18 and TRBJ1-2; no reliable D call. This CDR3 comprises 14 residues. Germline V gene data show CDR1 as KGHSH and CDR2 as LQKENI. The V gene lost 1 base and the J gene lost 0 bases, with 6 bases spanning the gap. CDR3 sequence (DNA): TGTGCCAGCTCACCACAGAAGTCTAACTATGGCTACACCTTC. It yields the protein CASSPQKSNYGYTF.

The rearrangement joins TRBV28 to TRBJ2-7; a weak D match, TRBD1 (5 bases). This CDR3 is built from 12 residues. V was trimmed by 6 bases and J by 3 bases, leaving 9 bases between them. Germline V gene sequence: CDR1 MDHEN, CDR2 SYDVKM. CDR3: CASRGRRYEQYF. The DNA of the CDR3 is TGTGCCAGCAGGGGGCGCCGCTACGAGCAGTACTTC. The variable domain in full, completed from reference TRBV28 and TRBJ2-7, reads DVKVTQSSRYLVKRTGEKVFLECVQDMDHENMFWYRQDPGLGLRLIYFSYDVKMKEKGDIPEGYSVSREKKERFSLILESASTNQTSMYLCASRGRRYEQYFGPGTRLTVT.

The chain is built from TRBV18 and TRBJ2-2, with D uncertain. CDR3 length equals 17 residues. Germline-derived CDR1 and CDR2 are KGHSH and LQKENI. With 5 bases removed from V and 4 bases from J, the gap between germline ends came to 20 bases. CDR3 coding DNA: TGTGCCAGCTCATCCTCGGACGCCAAGCTCGGCACCGGGGAGCTGTTTTTT. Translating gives CASSSSDAKLGTGELFF. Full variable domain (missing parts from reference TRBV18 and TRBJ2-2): NAGVMQNPRHLVRRRGQEARLRCSPMKGHSHVYWYRQLPEEGLKFMVYLQKENIIDESGMPKERFSAEFPKEGPSILRIQQVVRGDSAAYFCASSSSDAKLGTGELFFGEGSRLTVL.

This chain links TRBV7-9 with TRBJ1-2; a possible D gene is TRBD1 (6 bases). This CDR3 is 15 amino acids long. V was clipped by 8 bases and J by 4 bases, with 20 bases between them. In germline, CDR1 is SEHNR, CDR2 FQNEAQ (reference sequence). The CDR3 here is CASLLAGEGGYGYTF. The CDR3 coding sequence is TGTGCCAGCCTACTGGCAGGGGAGGGTGGCTATGGCTACACCTTC.

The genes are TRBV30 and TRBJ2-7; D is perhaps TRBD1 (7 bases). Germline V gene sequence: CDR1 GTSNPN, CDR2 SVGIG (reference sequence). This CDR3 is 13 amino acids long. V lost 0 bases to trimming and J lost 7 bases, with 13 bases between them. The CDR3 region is CAWSVRSGGEQYF. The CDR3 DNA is TGTGCCTGGAGTGTACGGTCAGGGGGGGAGCAGTACTTC.

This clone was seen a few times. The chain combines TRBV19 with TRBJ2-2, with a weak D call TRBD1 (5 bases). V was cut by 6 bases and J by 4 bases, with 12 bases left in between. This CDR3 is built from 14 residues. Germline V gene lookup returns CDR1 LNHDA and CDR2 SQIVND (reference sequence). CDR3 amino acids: CASRETAITGELFF. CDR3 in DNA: TGTGCCAGTAGGGAGACAGCTATCACCGGGGAGCTGTTTTTT. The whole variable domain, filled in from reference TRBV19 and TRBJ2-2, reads DGGITQSPKYLFRKEGQNVTLSCEQNLNHDAMYWYRQDPGQGLRLIYYSQIVNDFQKGDIAEGYSVSREKKESFPLTVTSAQKNPTAFYLCASRETAITGELFFGEGSRLTVL.

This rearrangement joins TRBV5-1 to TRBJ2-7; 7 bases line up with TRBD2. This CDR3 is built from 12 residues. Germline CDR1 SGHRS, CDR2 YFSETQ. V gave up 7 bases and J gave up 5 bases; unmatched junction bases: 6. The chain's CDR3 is CASHQGGNEQYF. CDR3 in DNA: TGCGCCAGCCACCAGGGAGGGAACGAGCAGTACTTC.

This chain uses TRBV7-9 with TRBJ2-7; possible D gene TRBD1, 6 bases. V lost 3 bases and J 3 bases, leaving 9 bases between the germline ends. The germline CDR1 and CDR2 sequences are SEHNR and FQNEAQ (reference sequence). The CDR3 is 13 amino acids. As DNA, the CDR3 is TGTGCCAGCAGCTTCCGGGACATCTACGAGCAGTACTTC. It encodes CASSFRDIYEQYF. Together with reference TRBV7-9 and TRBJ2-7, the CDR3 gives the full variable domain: DTGVSQNPRHKITKRGQNVTFRCDPISEHNRLYWYRQTLGQGPEFLTYFQNEAQLEKSRLLSDRFSAERPKGSFSTLEIQRTEQGDSAMYLCASSFRDIYEQYFGPGTRLTVT.

The CDR3 nucleotides read TGTGCCTGGAGTGTATCAGGACAGGGCTGGTACGAGCAGTACTTC. Protein sequence: CAWSVSGQGWYEQYF. V and J are TRBV30 and TRBJ2-7; 8 bases fit TRBD1. J was trimmed by 4 bases and V by 0 bases; bases with no gene match: 8. Germline CDR1 GTSNPN, CDR2 SVGIG (reference sequence). The CDR3 spans 15 residues. The full variable domain, completed using reference TRBV30 and TRBJ2-7, is SQTIHQWPATLVQPVGSPLSLECTVEGTSNPNLYWYRQAAGRGLQLLFYSVGIGQISSEVPQNLSASRPQDRQFILSSKKLLLSDSGFYLCAWSVSGQGWYEQYFGPGTRLTVT.

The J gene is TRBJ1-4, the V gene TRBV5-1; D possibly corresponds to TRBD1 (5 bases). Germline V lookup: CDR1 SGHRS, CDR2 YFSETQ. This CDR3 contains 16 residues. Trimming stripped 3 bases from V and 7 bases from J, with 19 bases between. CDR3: CASSWEEPGYGEKLFF. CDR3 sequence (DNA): TGCGCCAGCAGCTGGGAGGAACCAGGGTACGGTGAAAAACTGTTTTTT.

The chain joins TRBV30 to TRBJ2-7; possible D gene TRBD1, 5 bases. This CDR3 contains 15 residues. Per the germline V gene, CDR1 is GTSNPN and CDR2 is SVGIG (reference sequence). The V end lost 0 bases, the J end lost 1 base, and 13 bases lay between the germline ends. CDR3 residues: CAWSVYGQSSYEQYF. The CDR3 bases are TGTGCCTGGAGTGTGTACGGACAAAGTTCCTACGAGCAGTACTTC.

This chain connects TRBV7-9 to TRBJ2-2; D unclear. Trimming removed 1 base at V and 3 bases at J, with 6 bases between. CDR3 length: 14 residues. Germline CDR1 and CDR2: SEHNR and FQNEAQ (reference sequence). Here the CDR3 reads CASSLEFHTGELFF. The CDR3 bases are TGTGCCAGCAGCTTAGAATTCCACACCGGGGAGCTGTTTTTT.

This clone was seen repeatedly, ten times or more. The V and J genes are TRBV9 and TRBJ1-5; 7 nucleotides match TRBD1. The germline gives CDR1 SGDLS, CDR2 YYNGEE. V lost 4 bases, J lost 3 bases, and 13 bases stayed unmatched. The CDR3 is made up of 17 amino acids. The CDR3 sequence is CASSLYVTGDNNQPQHF. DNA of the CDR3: TGTGCCAGCAGCCTCTACGTAACAGGGGATAACAATCAGCCCCAGCATTTT.

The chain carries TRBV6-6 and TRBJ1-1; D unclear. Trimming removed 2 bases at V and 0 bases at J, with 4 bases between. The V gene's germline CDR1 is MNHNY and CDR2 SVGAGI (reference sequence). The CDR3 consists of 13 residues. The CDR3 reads CASSYRLNTEAFF. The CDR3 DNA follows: TGTGCCAGCAGTTACAGACTGAACACTGAAGCTTTCTTT.

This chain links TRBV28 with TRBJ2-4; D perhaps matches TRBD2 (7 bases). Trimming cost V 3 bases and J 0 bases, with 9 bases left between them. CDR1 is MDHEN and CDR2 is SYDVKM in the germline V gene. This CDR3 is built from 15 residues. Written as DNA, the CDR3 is TGTGCCAGCAGTTTTGGGGGGGCAGCCAAAAACATTCAGTACTTC. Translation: CASSFGGAAKNIQYF.

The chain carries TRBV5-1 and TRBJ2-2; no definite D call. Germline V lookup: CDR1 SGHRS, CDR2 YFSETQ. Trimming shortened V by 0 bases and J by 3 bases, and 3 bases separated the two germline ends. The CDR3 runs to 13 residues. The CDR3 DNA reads TGCGCCAGCAGCTTGGTCGACACCGGGGAGCTGTTTTTT. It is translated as CASSLVDTGELFF.

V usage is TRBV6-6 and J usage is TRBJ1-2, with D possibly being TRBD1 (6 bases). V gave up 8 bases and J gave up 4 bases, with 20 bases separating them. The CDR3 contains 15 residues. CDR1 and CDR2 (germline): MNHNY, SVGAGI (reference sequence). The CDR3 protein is CASFTGPGGTYGYTF. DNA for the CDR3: TGTGCCAGCTTCACAGGGCCGGGAGGAACCTATGGCTACACCTTC.

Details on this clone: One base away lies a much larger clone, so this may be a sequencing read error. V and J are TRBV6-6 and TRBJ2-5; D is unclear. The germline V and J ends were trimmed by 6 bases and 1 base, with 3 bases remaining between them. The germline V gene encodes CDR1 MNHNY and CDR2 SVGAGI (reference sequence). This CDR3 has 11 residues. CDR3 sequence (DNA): TGTGCCAGCAGCTTCCAAGAGACCCAGTACTTC. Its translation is CASSFQETQYF.

CDR3 loop: CASSQRGGGSPLHF. The CDR3 region has the DNA TGTGCCAGCAGCCAACGGGGGGGCGGTTCACCCCTCCACTTT. The chain has TRBV14 and TRBJ1-6; a possible D gene is TRBD1 (6 bases). Trimming stripped 2 bases from V and 9 bases from J, with 11 bases between. The CDR3 has 14 residues. Germline assignment: CDR1 SGHDN and CDR2 FVKESK.

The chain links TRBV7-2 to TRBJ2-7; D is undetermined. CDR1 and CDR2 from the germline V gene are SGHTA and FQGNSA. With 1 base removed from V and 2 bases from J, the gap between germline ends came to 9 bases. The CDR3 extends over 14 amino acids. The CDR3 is CASSLGIATYEQYF. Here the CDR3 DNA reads TGTGCCAGCAGCTTAGGGATAGCAACCTACGAGCAGTACTTC.

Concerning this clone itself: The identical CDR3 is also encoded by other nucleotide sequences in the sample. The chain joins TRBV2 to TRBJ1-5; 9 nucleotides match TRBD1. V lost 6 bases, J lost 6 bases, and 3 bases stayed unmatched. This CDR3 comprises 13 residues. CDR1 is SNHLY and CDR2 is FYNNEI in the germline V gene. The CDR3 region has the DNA TGTGCCAGCAGACAGGGGGCAGGTCAGCCCCAGCATTTT. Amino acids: CASRQGAGQPQHF.

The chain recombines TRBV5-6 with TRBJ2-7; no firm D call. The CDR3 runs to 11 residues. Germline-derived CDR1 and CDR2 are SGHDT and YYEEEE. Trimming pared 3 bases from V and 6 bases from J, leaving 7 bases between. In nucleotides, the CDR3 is TGTGCCAGCAGCTCTTACACCGAGCAGTACTTC. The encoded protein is CASSSYTEQYF.